This TCR beta chain was recovered during a study of cytomegalovirus exposure and HLA in healthy donors. In the study overall: An earlier analysis found roughly 100 million unique TCR beta sequences from approximately 170 million T cells. Assignment to the Caucasian-associated ancestry cluster applied to around 76% of the approximately 400 genotyped donors.

PCR employed 60 Vbeta and 13 Jbeta primers. This table comes from immunoSEQ multiplex PCR, and its TCRdb copy is limited to in-frame clones, with some not included. The sample lists some 170,000 clones; 81% were seen once. The germline CDR1 and CDR2 sequences are MDHEN and SYDVKM. V was cut by 3 bases and J by 4 bases, with 6 bases left in between. The CDR3 is made up of 12 amino acids. For this clone: The antigen is undetermined.

Study conclusions and caveats: Diagnosis of cytomegalovirus status made by the classifier reportedly showed high specificity and sensitivity. The study labeled around 160 TCR beta chains cytomegalovirus-associated.

This clonotype was obtained from a woman between 18 and 29 years old in good health and CMV-seropositive. The source material was PBMCs. The V gene is TRBV28, the J gene TRBJ1-2; D is possibly TRBD1 (5 bases). Here the CDR3 DNA reads TGTGCCAGCAGTTTCGACAGCTATGGCTACACCTTC. It is translated as CASSFDSYGYTF.